This T cell receptor beta chain was documented in a study of metastatic and nonmetastatic thyroid tumors. About the study: Patients with malignant and benign thyroid disease provided blood and tumor or nodule tissue, whose repertoires were compared.

Patients were all untreated before their thyroid surgery. This clone appeared a few times. The antigen is not known. How the authors handled the data: Clinicopathological groups supplied CDR3 differences that were used to build a distant-metastasis classifier for papillary thyroid cancer. TCRdb ran MiXCR on the PCR reads. For this entry, the V and J calls and clone size follow TCRdb and not the study's own pipeline. Seen here are 25,000 to 35,000 clones, under 14% observed once, and the top ten hold about a sixth. Regarding the study as a whole: Malignant tumors reportedly showed significantly higher TCR beta diversity than benign nodules in both blood and tumor.

With 1 base removed from V and 4 bases from J, the gap between germline ends came to 13 bases. The CDR3 spans 15 residues. Germline CDR1 is LNHDA and CDR2 is SQIVND (reference sequence). Source material: blood. The sequence was obtained from a female donor with papillary thyroid cancer or a benign thyroid nodule (not recorded which). Some clones in this sample may be carry-over from other donors' samples. This sequence joins TRBV19 and TRBJ1-1; the D gene is possibly TRBD1 (5 bases). The chain's CDR3 is CASSIVGESGTEAFF. The CDR3 bases are TGTGCCAGTAGTATAGTGGGGGAATCGGGCACTGAAGCTTTCTTT.